This T cell receptor (beta chain) comes out of a study of cytomegalovirus exposure and HLA in healthy donors. Study at large: There were 100 million to 120 million unique TCR beta sequences, drawn from 180 million or so T cells, in an earlier analysis. Notes on the study in general: Later analysis identified a missense DCLRE1C variant that was linked to TCR beta V- and J-gene trimming. Presence/absence comparisons presumed near-even sequencing depth among donors. In a later analysis, DRB1 alleles had the most associated TCRs; HLA-C alleles the fewest.

Regarding this clone: Its antigen remains unknown.

After removal of 2 bases from V and 7 bases from J, the junction contained 6 bases not matched to a gene. Germline V gene sequence: CDR1 LGHNA, CDR2 YNFKEQ. The CDR3 is made up of 15 amino acids. PCR amplification relied on 60 Vbeta primers (plus 13 Jbeta primers). Sequenced by immunoSEQ multiplex PCR; TCRdb stores in-frame clones only, minus some. The table shows 150,000 or so clones, with 75% to 90% occurring only once. The rearrangement joins TRBV4-2 to TRBJ2-1; TRBD2 aligns across 9 bases. This clonotype originated in a male donor in good health and CMV-seropositive. The sample comprised PBMCs. The CDR3 reads CASSQRREGWNEQFF. The CDR3 DNA follows: TGTGCCAGCAGCCAACGGCGGGAGGGATGGAATGAGCAGTTCTTC.